This T cell receptor beta chain comes out of a study of blood T cell repertoires in COVID-19. V lost 1 base and J lost 10; bases outside the gene matches: 13. This CDR3 spans 16 amino acids. Germline V gene sequence: CDR1 SGHVS, CDR2 FQNEAQ. The authors' processing: Estimation of nucleated cell counts relied on the amplification of reference gene primers. Using immunoSEQ multiplex PCR, the repertoire was profiled, and TCRdb retains in-frame clones only, with some absent. That table furnishes V, J and clone size, whereas the DNA furnished D and trimming. The table lists 120,000 or so clones, roughly 85% of them singletons.

What was sequenced was peripheral blood. This TCR derives from a human donor in a cohort sampled during active COVID-19. The chain recombines TRBV7-8 with TRBJ2-1; 7 bases agree with TRBD1. CDR3 sequence reads: CASSLEVLGPRGEQFF. The CDR3 nucleotides are TGTGCCAGCAGCTTAGAAGTTTTGGGACCCAGGGGGGAGCAGTTCTTC.